The rows below give T cell receptor beta chains drawn from one sample of a study of blood T cell repertoires in COVID-19. Repertoires were generated with immunoSEQ multiplex PCR, while TCRdb's copy carries only in-frame clones and drops some. Counted here are about 72,000 clones, around nine tenths occurring once; the ten biggest clones make up 10% to 15%. Sequencing was performed on peripheral blood. The receptors here all came from a woman aged 60 to 75 with acute or convalescent COVID-19. CDR3s include the opening cysteine and the closing phenylalanine or tryptophan. D genes are given only for firm matches. Clone size is not always given. Where it is, it says once, few, many or a class for expanded clones.

. | . | TRBJ1-6 | TRBV6-5 | TGTGCCAGCAGGGATACTAGCTCCTATAATTCACCCCTCCACTTT | CASRDTSSYNSPLHF
. | . | TRBJ1-6 | TRBV19 | TGTGCCAGTAAGAGGGCAGAGAATTCACCCCTCCACTTT | CASKRAENSPLHF
. | TRBD1 | TRBJ1-6 | TRBV7-9 | TGTGCCAGCAGCGCAACAGGGGTTAATTCACCCCTCCACTTT | CASSATGVNSPLHF
once | . | TRBJ2-5 | TRBV6-6 | TGTGCCAGCAGTTATAGTACTGACCAAGAGACCCAGTACTTC | CASSYSTDQETQYF
. | TRBD2 | TRBJ2-7 | TRBV19 | TGTGCCAGTAGTATCGCCGGGGAGGGGTCCTACGAGCAGTACTTC | CASSIAGEGSYEQYF
. | . | TRBJ2-2 | TRBV6-5 | TGTGCCAGCAGTTTTACAGGGCGTTCCGGGGAGCTGTTTTTT | CASSFTGRSGELFF
. | . | TRBJ2-7 | TRBV6-5 | TGTGCCAGCAGTTACTCGAGTAGTAGCCGGTACGAGCAGTACTTC | CASSYSSSSRYEQYF
. | . | TRBJ2-5 | TRBV19 | TGTGCCAGTAGTTCCGACAGGAACGGGGCCCAGTACTTC | CASSSDRNGAQYF
once | TRBD2 | TRBJ2-5 | TRBV7-7 | TGTGCCAGCTTTTGGGGAGAAGCGGGGGGCCTCCAAGAGACCCAGTACTTC | CASFWGEAGGLQETQYF
. | . | TRBJ2-2 | TRBV2 | TGTGCCAGCACGGGGAACGCGAACACCGGGGAGCTGTTTTTT | CASTGNANTGELFF
few | . | TRBJ1-6 | TRBV4-1 | TGCGCCAGCAGCCAGAGGGAGGGGTATAATTCACCCCTCCACTTT | CASSQREGYNSPLHF
. | . | TRBJ2-4 | TRBV3-1/TRBV3-2 | TGTGCCAGCAGCCACAAAGCTAGTCCTGCCAAAAACATTCAGTACTTC | CASSHKASPAKNIQYF
. | . | TRBJ1-2 | TRBV2 | TGTGCCAGCAGTGACAGGCACTATGGCTACACCTTC | CASSDRHYGYTF
. | . | TRBJ2-5 | TRBV5-4 | TGTGCCAGCAGCGACCGACAGGAAGAGACCCAGTACTTC | CASSDRQEETQYF
. | . | TRBJ2-2 | TRBV6-5 | TGTGCCAGCAGTTACTCAGCCAGGGTAGCCGGGGAGCTGTTTTTT | CASSYSARVAGELFF
once | TRBD2 | TRBJ2-1 | TRBV19 | TGTGCCAGTAGTTTCCTAGCGGGGTCCTACAATGAGCAGTTCTTC | CASSFLAGSYNEQFF
. | . | TRBJ2-7 | TRBV11-2 | TGTGCCAGCAGCTCATTAGCGGCGCAGTACTTC | CASSSLAAQYF
. | . | TRBJ1-4 | TRBV5-5 | TGTGCCAGCAGCCCGGAGGGGGAAAAACTGTTTTTT | CASSPEGEKLFF